The rows below give T cell receptor beta chains drawn from one sample of a study of CD8 T cells in Susac syndrome. One entry per CDR3 protein results from TCRdb running MiXCR on the immunoSEQ multiplex PCR reads. The sample consists of roughly 180,000 distinct CDR3 sequences, around 94% of them appearing once. The specimen sequenced was CD4+ T cells from PBMCs. The receptors here all came from a human donor with Susac syndrome. CDR3s include the opening cysteine and the closing phenylalanine or tryptophan. A D gene is named only where the DNA matches it firmly. Size values are once, few and many counts, or a class for expanded clones, and some rows have none.

V gene: TRBV3-1; D gene: TRBD1; clone size: .; J gene: TRBJ1-2; CDR3 DNA: TGTGCCAGCAGCCGCCGGGACAGGGGTAACTATGGCTACACCTTC; CDR3 protein: CASSRRDRGNYGYTF
V gene: TRBV20-1; D gene: .; clone size: .; J gene: TRBJ2-1; CDR3 DNA: TGCAGTGCTAGTCCGGAGGGACCCTACAATGAGCAGTTCTTC; CDR3 protein: CSASPEGPYNEQFF
V gene: TRBV20-1; D gene: .; clone size: .; J gene: TRBJ1-5; CDR3 DNA: TGCAGTGCTAGGGGTGACAAAAAACAGCCCCAGCATTTT; CDR3 protein: CSARGDKKQPQHF
V gene: TRBV18; D gene: TRBD1; clone size: .; J gene: TRBJ1-5; CDR3 DNA: TGTGCCAGCTCACCAAGGACAGGGTTAAGCAATCAGCCCCAGCATTTT; CDR3 protein: CASSPRTGLSNQPQHF
V gene: TRBV11-2; D gene: TRBD2; clone size: .; J gene: TRBJ2-5; CDR3 DNA: TGTGCCAGCAGCCCTCGAGTGGCGGGAGGGCCTCAAGAGACCCAGTACTTC; CDR3 protein: CASSPRVAGGPQETQYF
V gene: TRBV3-1; D gene: .; clone size: .; J gene: TRBJ2-5; CDR3 DNA: TGTGCCAGCAGCCAAGTCACAGGGCCCCAAGAGACCCAGTACTTC; CDR3 protein: CASSQVTGPQETQYF
V gene: TRBV29-1; D gene: .; clone size: once; J gene: TRBJ1-2; CDR3 DNA: TGCAGCGTTGAAGATGGTGGGAACCTCTATGGCTACACCTTC; CDR3 protein: CSVEDGGNLYGYTF
V gene: TRBV9; D gene: .; clone size: .; J gene: TRBJ2-1; CDR3 DNA: TGTGCCAGCAGCCCGGGACTCCCCTCGGACAATGAGCAGTTCTTC; CDR3 protein: CASSPGLPSDNEQFF
V gene: TRBV29-1; D gene: .; clone size: .; J gene: TRBJ2-5; CDR3 DNA: TGCAGCACGGGACGTCCGGACCAAGAGACCCAGTACTTC; CDR3 protein: CSTGRPDQETQYF
V gene: TRBV7-9; D gene: .; clone size: once; J gene: TRBJ1-2; CDR3 DNA: TGTGCCAGCAGCTTAGAGGCGGGGTTGGGCTATGGCTACACCTTC; CDR3 protein: CASSLEAGLGYGYTF
V gene: TRBV7-2; D gene: .; clone size: once; J gene: TRBJ1-6; CDR3 DNA: TGTGCCAGCAGCTTAGAGCAGGGGTACAATTCACCCCTCCACTTT; CDR3 protein: CASSLEQGYNSPLHF
V gene: TRBV21-1; D gene: .; clone size: .; J gene: TRBJ1-1; CDR3 DNA: TGTGCCAGCAGCACAGGGGCTCCATGCAACACTGAAGCTTTCTTT; CDR3 protein: CASSTGAPCNTEAFF
V gene: TRBV6-6; D gene: .; clone size: .; J gene: TRBJ2-2; CDR3 DNA: TGTGCCAGCAGACGGGGTCTTCCGGGCACCGGGGAGCTGTTTTTT; CDR3 protein: CASRRGLPGTGELFF
V gene: TRBV4-3; D gene: .; clone size: .; J gene: TRBJ2-1; CDR3 DNA: TGCGCCAGCAGCCAAGATCGGGCCGGGAACCAGTTCTTC; CDR3 protein: CASSQDRAGNQFF
V gene: TRBV11-2; D gene: .; clone size: .; J gene: TRBJ1-2; CDR3 DNA: TGTGCCAGCAGCTCATGGAGGGAAAACTATGGCTACACCTTC; CDR3 protein: CASSSWRENYGYTF
V gene: TRBV9; D gene: TRBD1; clone size: .; J gene: TRBJ2-7; CDR3 DNA: TGTGCCAGCAGCGTGACAGGGTTCGACGAGCAGTACTTC; CDR3 protein: CASSVTGFDEQYF
V gene: TRBV23-1; D gene: .; clone size: .; J gene: TRBJ2-6; CDR3 DNA: TGCGCCAGCAGTCAACTGGCCAGGACAAGCTTCTCTGGGGCCAACGTCCTGACTTTC; CDR3 protein: CASSQLARTSFSGANVLTF
V gene: TRBV7-3; D gene: .; clone size: .; J gene: TRBJ1-3; CDR3 DNA: TGTGCCAGCAGCACCAACTCGGGGAACACCATATATTTT; CDR3 protein: CASSTNSGNTIYF